The clone carrying this T cell receptor (beta chain) was seen just once. The germline CDR1 and CDR2 sequences are SGDLS and YYNGEE. The CDR3 extends over 18 amino acids. The V segment lost 7 bases and the J segment 3 bases; nucleotides outside the gene matches: 10. The data are from a study of shared T cell receptors in the human thymus. The table came from immunoSEQ multiplex PCR; TCRdb's copy has only in-frame clones and leaves some out. Of about 660,000 clones detected, around 89% appear once; the ten largest clones hold around 0.0099%. The same data also contributed to another study, on human thymus T cells. That source notes: Each of the donors was a healthy Finnish infant who was undergoing open corrective cardiac surgery for congenital heart defects. Thymic tissue was derived from resections collected during corrective heart surgery. In thymic and blood repertoires alike, V and J usage looked biased. Unrelated individuals reportedly shared highly overlapping thymic TCR repertoires.

The receptor was isolated from a boy under three years old with a congenital heart defect. The chain recombines TRBV9 with TRBJ2-1, with TRBD2 identical over 16 bases. The source material was thymocytes. CDR3 DNA: TGTGCCAGCGGGGGGGGACTAGCGGGAGGGAACCGCTACAATGAGCAGTTCTTC. It is translated as CASGGGLAGGNRYNEQFF.